This TCR beta chain derives from a study of T cells in Graves' hyperthyroidism and ophthalmopathy. The germline V gene encodes CDR1 MDHEN and CDR2 SYDVKM. With 5 bases clipped from V and 0 bases from J, the junction kept 12 bases outside the gene matches. The CDR3 runs to 18 residues. Those patients with uncontrolled infection, other autoimmune disease, pregnancy or lactation were excluded. The authors took PBMCs from roughly 9.7 ml fresh peripheral blood. Researchers amplified the TCR beta CDR3 regions from RNA transcripts. HTBI primers were employed in a first-round RT-PCR of the TCR CDR3. TCRdb reprocessed the multiplex PCR reads via MiXCR and lists one record per CDR3 protein. The table shows fewer than 700,000 distinct CDR3 sequences, with over 15% occurring only once.

This receptor was taken from a woman aged 18-29 years with Graves' ophthalmopathy. The rearrangement uses TRBV28 and TRBJ2-3, with 9 bases identical to TRBD1. The sequencing sample was made of blood. CDR3 in amino acids: CASSRDRADYKSTDTQYF. CDR3 nucleotide sequence: TGTGCCAGCAGTCGGGACAGGGCAGACTACAAAAGCACAGATACGCAGTATTTT.